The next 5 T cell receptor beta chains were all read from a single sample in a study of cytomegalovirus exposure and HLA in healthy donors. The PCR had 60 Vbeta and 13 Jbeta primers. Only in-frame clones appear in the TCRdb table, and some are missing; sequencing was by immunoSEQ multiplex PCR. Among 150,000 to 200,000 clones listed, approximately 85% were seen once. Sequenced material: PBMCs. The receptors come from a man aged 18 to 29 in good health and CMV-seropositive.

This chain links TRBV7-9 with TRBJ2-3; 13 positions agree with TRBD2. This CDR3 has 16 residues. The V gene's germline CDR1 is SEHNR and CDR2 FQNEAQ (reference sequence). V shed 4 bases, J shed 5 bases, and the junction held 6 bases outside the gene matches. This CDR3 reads CASSSLAGGGRDTQYF. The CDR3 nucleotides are TGTGCCAGCAGCTCACTAGCGGGGGGGGGCCGAGATACGCAGTATTTT. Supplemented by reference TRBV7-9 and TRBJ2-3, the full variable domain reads DTGVSQNPRHKITKRGQNVTFRCDPISEHNRLYWYRQTLGQGPEFLTYFQNEAQLEKSRLLSDRFSAERPKGSFSTLEIQRTEQGDSAMYLCASSSLAGGGRDTQYFGPGTRLTVL.

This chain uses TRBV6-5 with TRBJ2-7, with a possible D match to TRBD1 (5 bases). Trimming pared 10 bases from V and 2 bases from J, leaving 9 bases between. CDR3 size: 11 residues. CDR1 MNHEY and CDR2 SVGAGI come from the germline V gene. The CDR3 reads CATRQTYEQYF. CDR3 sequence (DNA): TGTGCCACCCGACAGACCTACGAGCAGTACTTC.

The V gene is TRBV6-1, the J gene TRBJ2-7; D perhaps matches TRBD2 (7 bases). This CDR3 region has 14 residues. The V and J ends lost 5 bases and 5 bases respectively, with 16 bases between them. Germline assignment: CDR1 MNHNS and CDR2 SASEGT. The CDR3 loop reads CASSSRGAVHEQYF. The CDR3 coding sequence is TGTGCCAGCAGTTCCCGGGGGGCGGTACACGAGCAGTACTTC.

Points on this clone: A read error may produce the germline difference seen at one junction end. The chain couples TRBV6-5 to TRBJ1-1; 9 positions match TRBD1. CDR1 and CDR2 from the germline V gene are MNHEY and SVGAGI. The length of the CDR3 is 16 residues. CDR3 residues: CASGYSAGDRVTEAFF. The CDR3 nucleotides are TGTGCCAGCGGTTACTCGGCTGGGGACAGGGTCACTGAAGCTTTCTTT.

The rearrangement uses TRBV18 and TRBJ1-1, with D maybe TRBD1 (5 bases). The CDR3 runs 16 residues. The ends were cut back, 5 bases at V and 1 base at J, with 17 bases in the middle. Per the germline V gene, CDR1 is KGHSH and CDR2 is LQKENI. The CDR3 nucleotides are TGTGCCAGCTCATTAAGGGCAGGGCCAGCGAACACTGAAGCTTTCTTT. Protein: CASSLRAGPANTEAFF.